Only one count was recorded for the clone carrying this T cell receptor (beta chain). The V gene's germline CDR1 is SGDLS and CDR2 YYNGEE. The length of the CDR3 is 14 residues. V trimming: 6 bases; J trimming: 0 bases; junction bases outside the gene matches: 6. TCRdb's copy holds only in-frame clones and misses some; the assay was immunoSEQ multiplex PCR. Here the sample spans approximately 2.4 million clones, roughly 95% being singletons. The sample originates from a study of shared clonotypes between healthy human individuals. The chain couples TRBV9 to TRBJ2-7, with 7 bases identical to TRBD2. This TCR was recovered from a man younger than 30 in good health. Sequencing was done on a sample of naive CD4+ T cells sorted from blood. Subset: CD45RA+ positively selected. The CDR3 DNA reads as TGTGCCAGCACCCGGGGGGTGACCTCCTACGAGCAGTACTTC. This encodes CASTRGVTSYEQYF.